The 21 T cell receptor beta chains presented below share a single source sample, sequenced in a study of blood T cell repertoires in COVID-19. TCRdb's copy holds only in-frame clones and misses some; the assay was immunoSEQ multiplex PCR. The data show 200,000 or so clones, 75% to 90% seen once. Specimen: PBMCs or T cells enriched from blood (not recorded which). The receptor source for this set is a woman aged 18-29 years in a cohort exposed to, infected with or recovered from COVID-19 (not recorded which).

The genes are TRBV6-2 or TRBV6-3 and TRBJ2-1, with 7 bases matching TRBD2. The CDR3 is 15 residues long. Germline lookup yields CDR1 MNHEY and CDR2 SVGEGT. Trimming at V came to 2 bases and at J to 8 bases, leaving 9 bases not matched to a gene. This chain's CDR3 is CASSYPRLAWDEQFF. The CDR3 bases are TGTGCCAGCAGTTACCCCAGACTAGCTTGGGATGAGCAGTTCTTC.

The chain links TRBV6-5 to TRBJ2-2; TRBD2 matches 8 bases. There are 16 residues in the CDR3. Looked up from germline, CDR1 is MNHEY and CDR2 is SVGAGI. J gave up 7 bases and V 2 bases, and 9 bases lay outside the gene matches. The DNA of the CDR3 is TGTGCCAGCAGTTACCAACCCGGACTAGCAGACGGGGAGCTGTTTTTT. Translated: CASSYQPGLADGELFF.

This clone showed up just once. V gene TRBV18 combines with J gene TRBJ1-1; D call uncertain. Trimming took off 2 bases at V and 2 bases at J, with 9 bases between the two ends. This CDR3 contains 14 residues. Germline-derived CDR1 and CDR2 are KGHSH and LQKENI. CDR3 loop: CASSPEASNTEAFF. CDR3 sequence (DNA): TGTGCCAGCTCACCAGAGGCCAGCAACACTGAAGCTTTCTTT.

The CDR3 loop reads CASSPSPAGEADTQYF. CDR3 in DNA: TGTGCCAGCAGCCCATCCCCGGCGGGGGAGGCAGATACGCAGTATTTT. The chain uses TRBV7-2 and TRBJ2-3; 7 bases match TRBD2. Unmatched junction bases numbered 12, after V lost 5 bases and J lost 4 bases. Germline V lookup: CDR1 SGHTA, CDR2 FQGNSA. This CDR3 region has 16 residues. Full variable domain (remainder filled in from reference TRBV7-2 and TRBJ2-3): GAGVSQSPSNKVTEKGKDVELRCDPISGHTALYWYRQSLGQGLEFLIYFQGNSAPDKSGLPSDRFSAERTGGSVSTLTIQRTQQEDSAVYLCASSPSPAGEADTQYFGPGTRLTVL.

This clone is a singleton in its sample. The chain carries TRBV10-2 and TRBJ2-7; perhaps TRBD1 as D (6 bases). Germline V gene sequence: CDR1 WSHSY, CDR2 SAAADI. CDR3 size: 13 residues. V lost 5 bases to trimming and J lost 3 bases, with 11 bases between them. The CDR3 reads CASSQGMVYEQYF. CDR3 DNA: TGCGCCAGCAGTCAGGGGATGGTCTACGAGCAGTACTTC.

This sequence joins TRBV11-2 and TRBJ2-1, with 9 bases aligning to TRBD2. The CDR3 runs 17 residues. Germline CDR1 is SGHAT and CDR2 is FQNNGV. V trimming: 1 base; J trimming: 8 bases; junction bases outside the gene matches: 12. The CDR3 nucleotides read TGTGCCAGCAGCTTAGGAATAGCGGGAGTAGGCGGCGATGAGCAGTTCTTC. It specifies CASSLGIAGVGGDEQFF.

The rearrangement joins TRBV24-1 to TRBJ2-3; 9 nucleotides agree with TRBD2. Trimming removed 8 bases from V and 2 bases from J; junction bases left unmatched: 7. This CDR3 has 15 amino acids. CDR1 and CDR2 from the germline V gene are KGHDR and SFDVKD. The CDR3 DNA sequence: TGTGCCACCAACGCCGGGACTAGCTACACAGATACGCAGTATTTT. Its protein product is CATNAGTSYTDTQYF.

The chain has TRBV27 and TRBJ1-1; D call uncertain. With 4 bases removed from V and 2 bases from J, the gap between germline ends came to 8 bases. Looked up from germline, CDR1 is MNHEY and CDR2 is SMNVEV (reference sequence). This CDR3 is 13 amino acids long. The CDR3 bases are TGTGCCAGCAGTTCAGTCCGCAACACTGAAGCTTTCTTT. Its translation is CASSSVRNTEAFF.

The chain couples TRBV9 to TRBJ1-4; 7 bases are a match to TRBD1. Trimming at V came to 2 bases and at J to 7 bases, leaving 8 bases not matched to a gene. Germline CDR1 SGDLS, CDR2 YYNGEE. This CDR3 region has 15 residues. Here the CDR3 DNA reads TGTGCCAGCAGCGTCTCGGGACAGACTCTTGAAAAACTGTTTTTT. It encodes CASSVSGQTLEKLFF.

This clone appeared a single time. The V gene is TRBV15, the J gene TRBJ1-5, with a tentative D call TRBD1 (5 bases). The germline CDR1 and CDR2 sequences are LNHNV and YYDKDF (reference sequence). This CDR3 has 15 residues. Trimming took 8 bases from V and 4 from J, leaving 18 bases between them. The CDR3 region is CATAQGDAPNQPQHF. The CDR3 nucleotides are TGTGCCACCGCTCAAGGGGATGCCCCTAATCAGCCCCAGCATTTT.

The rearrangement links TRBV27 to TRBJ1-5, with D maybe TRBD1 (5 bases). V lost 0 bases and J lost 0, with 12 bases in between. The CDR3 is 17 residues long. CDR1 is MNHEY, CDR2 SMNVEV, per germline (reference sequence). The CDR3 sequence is CASSLSGDSYSNQPQHF. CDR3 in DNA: TGTGCCAGCAGTTTATCGGGCGACAGCTATAGCAATCAGCCCCAGCATTTT.

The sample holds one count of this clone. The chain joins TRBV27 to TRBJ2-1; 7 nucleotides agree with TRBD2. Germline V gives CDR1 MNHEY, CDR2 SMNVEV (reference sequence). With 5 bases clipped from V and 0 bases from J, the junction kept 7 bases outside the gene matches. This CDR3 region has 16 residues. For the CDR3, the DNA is TGTGCCAGCAGTCTCCCCGGGACTAACTCCTACAATGAGCAGTTCTTC. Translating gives CASSLPGTNSYNEQFF.

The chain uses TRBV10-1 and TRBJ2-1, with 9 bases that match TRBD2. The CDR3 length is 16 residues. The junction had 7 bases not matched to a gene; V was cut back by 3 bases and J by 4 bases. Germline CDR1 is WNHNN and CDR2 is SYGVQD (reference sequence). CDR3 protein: CASSDPIAGEYNEQFF. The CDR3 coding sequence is TGCGCCAGCAGTGATCCCATAGCGGGAGAATACAATGAGCAGTTCTTC.

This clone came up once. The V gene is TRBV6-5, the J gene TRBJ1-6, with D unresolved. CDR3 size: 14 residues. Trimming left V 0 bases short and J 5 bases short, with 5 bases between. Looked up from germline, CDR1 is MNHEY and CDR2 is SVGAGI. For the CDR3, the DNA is TGTGCCAGCAGTTACTCATACAATAATTCACCCCTCCACTTT. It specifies CASSYSYNNSPLHF.

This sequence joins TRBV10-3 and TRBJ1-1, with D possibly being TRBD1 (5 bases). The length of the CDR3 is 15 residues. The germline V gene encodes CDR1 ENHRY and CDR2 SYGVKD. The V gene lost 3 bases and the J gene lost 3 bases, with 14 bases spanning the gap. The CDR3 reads CAISDPGEGYTEAFF. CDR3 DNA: TGTGCCATCAGTGACCCGGGGGAGGGGTACACTGAAGCTTTCTTT.

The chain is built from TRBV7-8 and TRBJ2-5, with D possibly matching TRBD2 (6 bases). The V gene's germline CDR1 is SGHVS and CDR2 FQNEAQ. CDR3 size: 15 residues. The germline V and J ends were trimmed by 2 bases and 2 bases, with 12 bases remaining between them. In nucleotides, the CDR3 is TGTGCCAGCAGCTTATTAACCGCGGGGCAAGAGACCCAGTACTTC. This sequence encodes CASSLLTAGQETQYF.

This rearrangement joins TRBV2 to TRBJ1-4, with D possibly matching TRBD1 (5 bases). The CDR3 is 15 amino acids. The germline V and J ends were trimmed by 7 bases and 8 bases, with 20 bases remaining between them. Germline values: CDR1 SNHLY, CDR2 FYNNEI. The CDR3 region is CASKALLTGEEKLFF. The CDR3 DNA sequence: TGTGCCAGCAAAGCACTTCTGACGGGGGAGGAAAAACTGTTTTTT.

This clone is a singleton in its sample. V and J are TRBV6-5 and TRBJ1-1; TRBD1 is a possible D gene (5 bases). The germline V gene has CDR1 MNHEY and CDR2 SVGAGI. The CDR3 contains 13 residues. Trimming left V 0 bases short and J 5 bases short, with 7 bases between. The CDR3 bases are TGTGCCAGCAGTTACTCTGGGGGGACTGAAGCTTTCTTT. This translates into CASSYSGGTEAFF.

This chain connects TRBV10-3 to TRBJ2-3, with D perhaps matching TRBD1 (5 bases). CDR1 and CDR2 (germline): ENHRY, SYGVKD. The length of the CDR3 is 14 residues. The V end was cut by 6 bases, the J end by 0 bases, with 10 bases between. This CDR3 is CAIRDSSSTDTQYF. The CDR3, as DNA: TGTGCCATCAGAGACAGCTCTAGCACAGATACGCAGTATTTT.

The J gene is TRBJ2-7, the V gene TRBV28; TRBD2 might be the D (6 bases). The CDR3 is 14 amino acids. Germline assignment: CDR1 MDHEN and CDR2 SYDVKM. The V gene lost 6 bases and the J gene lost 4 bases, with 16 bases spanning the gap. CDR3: CASSYGTQLYEQYF. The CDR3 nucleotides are TGTGCCAGCAGCTACGGGACTCAGCTTTACGAGCAGTACTTC.

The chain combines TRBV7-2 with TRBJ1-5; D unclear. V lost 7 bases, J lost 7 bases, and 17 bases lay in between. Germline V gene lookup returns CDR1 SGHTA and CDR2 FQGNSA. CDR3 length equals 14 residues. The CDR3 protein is CASTLRVGNQPQHF. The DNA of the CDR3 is TGTGCCAGCACCTTGAGGGTAGGGAACCAGCCCCAGCATTTT.